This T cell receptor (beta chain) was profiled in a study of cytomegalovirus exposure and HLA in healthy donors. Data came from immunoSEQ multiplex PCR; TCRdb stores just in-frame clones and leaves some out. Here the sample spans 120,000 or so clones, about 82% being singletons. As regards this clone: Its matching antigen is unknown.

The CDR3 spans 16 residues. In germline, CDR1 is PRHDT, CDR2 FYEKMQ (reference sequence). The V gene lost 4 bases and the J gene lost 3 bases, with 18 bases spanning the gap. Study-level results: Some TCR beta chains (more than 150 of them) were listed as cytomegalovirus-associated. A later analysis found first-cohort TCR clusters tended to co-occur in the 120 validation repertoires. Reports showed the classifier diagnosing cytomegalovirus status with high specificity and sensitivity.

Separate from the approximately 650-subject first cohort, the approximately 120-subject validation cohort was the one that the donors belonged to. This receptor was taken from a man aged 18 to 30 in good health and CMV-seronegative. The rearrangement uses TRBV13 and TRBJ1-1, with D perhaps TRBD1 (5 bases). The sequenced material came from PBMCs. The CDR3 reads CASSWISRGGDTEAFF. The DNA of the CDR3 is TGTGCCAGCAGCTGGATATCTAGGGGCGGGGACACTGAAGCTTTCTTT. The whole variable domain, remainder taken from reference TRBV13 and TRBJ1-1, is AAGVIQSPRHLIKEKRETATLKCYPIPRHDTVYWYQQGPGQDPQFLISFYEKMQSDKGSIPDRFSAQQFSDYHSELNMSSLELGDSALYFCASSWISRGGDTEAFFGQGTRLTVV.